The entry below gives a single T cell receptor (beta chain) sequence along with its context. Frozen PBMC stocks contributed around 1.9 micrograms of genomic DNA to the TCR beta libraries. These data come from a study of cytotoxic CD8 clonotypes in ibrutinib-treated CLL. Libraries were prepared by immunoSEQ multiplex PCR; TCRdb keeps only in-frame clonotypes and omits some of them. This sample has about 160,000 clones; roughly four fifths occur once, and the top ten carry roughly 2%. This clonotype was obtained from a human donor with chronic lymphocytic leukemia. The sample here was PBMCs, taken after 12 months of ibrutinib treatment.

CDR3 sequence reads: CASSPRRGPSTDTQYF. The CDR3 nucleotides read TGTGCCAGCAGCCCGAGACGGGGGCCAAGCACAGATACGCAGTATTTT. The chain recombines TRBV7-9 with TRBJ2-3; D possibly uses TRBD1 or TRBD2 (6 bases each). From germline, CDR1 is SEHNR and CDR2 FQNEAQ (reference sequence). The CDR3 consists of 16 residues. Trimming took off 5 bases at V and 0 bases at J, with 15 bases between the two ends.